This T cell receptor (beta chain) derives from a study of shared clonotypes between healthy human individuals. Study summary: The cohort had a couple of women and a few men, ages 18 to 49.

Method: immunoSEQ multiplex PCR; TCRdb's copy keeps in-frame clones and lacks some. Among about 610,000 clones listed, 95% to 97% were seen once. Per the germline V gene, CDR1 is MDHEN and CDR2 is SYDVKM. The CDR3 contains 13 residues. V dropped 7 bases and J dropped 6 bases, with 16 bases sitting between them. CD45RO-negative CD8 cells positively selected for CCR7 made up the naive population, which excluded terminally differentiated effector memory CD45RA+ cells. Study donors comprised healthy, HIV-negative adults devoid of recent acute infection or vaccination. This TCR was sampled from a woman in her thirties in good health. Material for sequencing was naive CD8+ T cells sorted from blood. This rearrangement joins TRBV28 to TRBJ2-7, with D possibly matching TRBD1 (5 bases). The CDR3 here is CASNWQGWGEQYF. The DNA of the CDR3 is TGTGCCAGCAACTGGCAGGGTTGGGGCGAGCAGTACTTC.